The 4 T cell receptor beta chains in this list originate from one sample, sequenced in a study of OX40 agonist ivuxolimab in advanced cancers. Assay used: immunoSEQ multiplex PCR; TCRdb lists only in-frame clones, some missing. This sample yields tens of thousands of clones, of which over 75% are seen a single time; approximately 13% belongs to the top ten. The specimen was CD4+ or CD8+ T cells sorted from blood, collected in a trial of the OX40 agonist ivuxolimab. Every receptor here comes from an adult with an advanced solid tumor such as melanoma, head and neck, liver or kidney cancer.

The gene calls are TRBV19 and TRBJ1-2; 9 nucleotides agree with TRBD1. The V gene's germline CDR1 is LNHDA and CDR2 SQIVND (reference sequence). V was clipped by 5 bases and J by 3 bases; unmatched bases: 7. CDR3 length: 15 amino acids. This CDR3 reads CASSADHRGHYGYTF. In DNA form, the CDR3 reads TGTGCCAGTAGTGCCGACCACAGGGGGCACTATGGCTACACCTTC.

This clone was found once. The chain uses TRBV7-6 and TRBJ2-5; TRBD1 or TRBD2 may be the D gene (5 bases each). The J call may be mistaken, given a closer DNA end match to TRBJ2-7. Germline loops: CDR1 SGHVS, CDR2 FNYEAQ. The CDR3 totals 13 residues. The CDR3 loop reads CASRTGGGYEQYF. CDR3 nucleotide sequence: TGTGCCAGCAGAACCGGTGGGGGCTACGAGCAGTACTTC.

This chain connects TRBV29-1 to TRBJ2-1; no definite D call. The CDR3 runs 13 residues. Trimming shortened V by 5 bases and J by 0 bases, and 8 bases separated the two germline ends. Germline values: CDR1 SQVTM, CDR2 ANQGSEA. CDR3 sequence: CSVLLSSYNEQFF. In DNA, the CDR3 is TGCAGCGTTTTGTTAAGCTCCTACAATGAGCAGTTCTTC.

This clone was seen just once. CDR3 nucleotides: TGTGCCAGCAGCAAGAGGGACAGGGGAGACACCGGGGAGCTGTTTTTT. Its translation: CASSKRDRGDTGELFF. V and J are TRBV21-1 and TRBJ2-2; the DNA was not compared with TRBD1, the D call given in the table. TRBV21-1 is shown as a pseudogene. This CDR3 is built from 16 residues.